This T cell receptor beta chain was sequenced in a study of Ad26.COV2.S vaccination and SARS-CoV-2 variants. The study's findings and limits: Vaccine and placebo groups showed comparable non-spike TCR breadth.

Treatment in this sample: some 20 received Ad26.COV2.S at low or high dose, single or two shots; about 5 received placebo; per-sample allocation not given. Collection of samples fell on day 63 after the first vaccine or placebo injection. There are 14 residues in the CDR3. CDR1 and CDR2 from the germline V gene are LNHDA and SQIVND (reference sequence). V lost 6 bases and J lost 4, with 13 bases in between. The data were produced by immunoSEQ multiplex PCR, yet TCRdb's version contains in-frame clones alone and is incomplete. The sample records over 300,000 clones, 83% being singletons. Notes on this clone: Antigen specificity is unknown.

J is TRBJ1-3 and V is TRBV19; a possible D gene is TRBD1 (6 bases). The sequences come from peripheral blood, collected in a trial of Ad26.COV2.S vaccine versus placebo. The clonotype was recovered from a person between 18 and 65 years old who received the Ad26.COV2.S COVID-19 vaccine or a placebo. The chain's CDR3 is CASSLQGTGNTIYF. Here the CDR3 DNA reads TGTGCCAGTAGCCTACAGGGAACCGGAAACACCATATATTTT. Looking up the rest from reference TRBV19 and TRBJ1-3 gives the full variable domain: DGGITQSPKYLFRKEGQNVTLSCEQNLNHDAMYWYRQDPGQGLRLIYYSQIVNDFQKGDIAEGYSVSREKKESFPLTVTSAQKNPTAFYLCASSLQGTGNTIYFGEGSWLTVV.